The 19 T cell receptor beta chains below all came from one sample that was sequenced in a study of cytotoxic CD8 clonotypes in ibrutinib-treated CLL. Assay: immunoSEQ multiplex PCR; the TCRdb copy retains only in-frame clones and omits some. The top ten hold approximately 5.4% of the sample, which has tens of thousands of clones, approximately 86% seen once. Sequencing used PBMCs, obtained before ibrutinib treatment. These TCRs come from a human donor with chronic lymphocytic leukemia.

This rearrangement joins TRBV7-2 to TRBJ2-1; D remains ambiguous. CDR3 size: 15 residues. The V end lost 5 bases, the J end lost 1 base, and 12 bases lay between the germline ends. Germline V gene sequence: CDR1 SGHTA, CDR2 FQGNSA. DNA for the CDR3: TGTGCCAGCAGCCCATTAGGTATGTCCTACAATGAGCAGTTCTTC. This gives the protein CASSPLGMSYNEQFF.

J is TRBJ1-5 and V is TRBV4-1; no clear D gene. Trimming removed 0 bases at V and 5 bases at J, with 11 bases between. From germline, CDR1 is MGHRA and CDR2 YSYEKL. The CDR3 spans 15 residues. As DNA, the CDR3 is TGCGCCAGCAGCCAAGATAACGTCGGGGATCAGCCCCAGCATTTT. It specifies CASSQDNVGDQPQHF.

The CDR3 is CASSILGSAAFF. In DNA form, the CDR3 reads TGTGCCAGTAGTATATTGGGCTCTGCCGCGTTCTTC. This chain connects TRBV19 to TRBJ2-1, with D hard to call. Trimming took off 2 bases at V and 15 bases at J, with 14 bases between the two ends. The CDR3 runs 12 residues. Germline lookup yields CDR1 LNHDA and CDR2 SQIVND (reference sequence).

The V gene is TRBV7-9, the J gene TRBJ1-5; D perhaps matches TRBD1 (5 bases). This CDR3 has 15 residues. V lost 6 bases, J lost 6 bases, and 18 bases lay in between. Germline lookup yields CDR1 SEHNR and CDR2 FQNEAQ (reference sequence). The CDR3 loop reads CASSRDVGGAQPQHF. In DNA, the CDR3 is TGTGCCAGCAGTCGGGACGTCGGAGGGGCTCAGCCCCAGCATTTT.

V gene TRBV27 combines with J gene TRBJ2-7; weak D call: TRBD2 (7 bases). Germline V lookup: CDR1 MNHEY, CDR2 SMNVEV (reference sequence). V was cut by 8 bases and J by 5 bases, with 16 bases left in between. This CDR3 contains 13 residues. The DNA for the CDR3 is TGTGCCAGCCGTCCGGGCGGGGGCAACGAGCAGTACTTC. Protein product: CASRPGGGNEQYF.

V is TRBV2 and J is TRBJ1-2; possible D gene TRBD1, 6 bases. Looked up from germline, CDR1 is SNHLY and CDR2 is FYNNEI. V was trimmed by 7 bases and J by 3 bases, leaving 12 bases between them. The CDR3 sequence is 13 residues long. For the CDR3, the DNA is TGTGCCAGCATACAGGGCATTTACTATGGCTACACCTTC. The encoded protein is CASIQGIYYGYTF.

The chain combines TRBV9 with TRBJ2-3; TRBD2 agrees at 11 bases. The CDR3 length is 17 residues. Per the germline V gene, CDR1 is SGDLS and CDR2 is YYNGEE. The V segment lost 3 bases and the J segment 0 bases; nucleotides outside the gene matches: 6. CDR3 protein: CASSALTSGASTDTQYF. Here the CDR3 DNA reads TGTGCCAGCAGCGCCCTGACTAGCGGGGCTAGCACAGATACGCAGTATTTT. Looking up the rest from reference TRBV9 and TRBJ2-3 gives the full variable domain: DSGVTQTPKHLITATGQRVTLRCSPRSGDLSVYWYQQSLDQGLQFLIQYYNGEERAKGNILERFSAQQFPDLHSELNLSSLELGDSALYFCASSALTSGASTDTQYFGPGTRLTVL.

The chain carries TRBV7-3 and TRBJ2-7; 10 bases fit TRBD2. Germline V CDR1 and CDR2: SGHTA, FQGTGA. The V segment lost 5 bases and the J segment 5 bases; nucleotides outside the gene matches: 9. There are 15 residues in the CDR3. The chain's CDR3 is CASSVRLAGSHEQYF. The CDR3, as DNA: TGTGCCAGCAGCGTACGACTAGCGGGTTCCCACGAGCAGTACTTC.

This clone was counted a single time. The genes are TRBV29-1 and TRBJ2-1; D ambiguous. CDR3 length: 14 residues. Trimming removed 1 base from V and 0 bases from J, with 7 bases in between. Looked up from germline, CDR1 is SQVTM and CDR2 is ANQGSEA. The CDR3 reads CSVEARTSYNEQFF. In DNA form, the CDR3 reads TGCAGCGTTGAAGCACGGACCTCCTACAATGAGCAGTTCTTC.

This clone was found a few times. CDR3 in DNA: TGTGCCAGCAGTGGCGACATGAACACCGGGGAGCTGTTTTTT. Residues: CASSGDMNTGELFF. This chain links TRBV6-1 with TRBJ2-2; no firm D call. This CDR3 is built from 14 residues. The V end was cut by 4 bases, the J end by 1 base, with 7 bases between. Germline V gene sequence: CDR1 MNHNS, CDR2 SASEGT.

The chain employs TRBV28 and TRBJ2-7; 14 nucleotides agree with TRBD2. The CDR3 sequence is 17 residues long. From germline, CDR1 is MDHEN and CDR2 SYDVKM. V was pared by 0 bases and J by 6 bases, with 7 bases of the junction left unmatched. The DNA of the CDR3 is TGTGCCAGCAGTTTATGGAGACTAGCGGGAGGGCCAGGCGAGCAGTACTTC. It codes for CASSLWRLAGGPGEQYF.

The chain combines TRBV7-9 with TRBJ2-7, with a possible D match to TRBD1 (6 bases). Germline V lookup: CDR1 SEHNR, CDR2 FQNEAQ (reference sequence). The CDR3 spans 16 residues. Trimming took off 2 bases at V and 2 bases at J, with 16 bases between the two ends. The CDR3 sequence: CASSLLTGSPPYEQYF. The CDR3 DNA is TGTGCCAGCAGCTTACTTACAGGGAGCCCCCCCTACGAGCAGTACTTC.

The gene calls are TRBV27 and TRBJ2-7; 9 bases align to TRBD1. Trimming at V came to 6 bases and at J to 0 bases, leaving 18 bases not matched to a gene. The CDR3 is 19 amino acids. Per germline, CDR1 MNHEY and CDR2 SMNVEV (reference sequence). CDR3 coding DNA: TGTGCCAGCAGCACTATGGACAGGGGACGACATAGATTCTCCTACGAGCAGTACTTC. This encodes CASSTMDRGRHRFSYEQYF.

The rearrangement links TRBV19 to TRBJ2-7; 13 bases are a match to TRBD2. Germline loops: CDR1 LNHDA, CDR2 SQIVND (reference sequence). V lost 3 bases to trimming and J lost 4 bases; unmatched junction nucleotides: 3. The CDR3 is 15 residues long. The CDR3 nucleotides are TGTGCCAGTAGTATCGGGACTAGCGGGATTTACGAGCAGTACTTC. Translating it yields CASSIGTSGIYEQYF.

This chain links TRBV19 with TRBJ1-2; D may be TRBD1 (6 bases). V was cut by 7 bases and J by 4 bases, with 16 bases left in between. Germline assignment: CDR1 LNHDA and CDR2 SQIVND (reference sequence). The length of the CDR3 is 14 residues. The chain's CDR3 is CASIKGNRAYGYTF. CDR3 sequence (DNA): TGTGCCAGTATAAAAGGAAACAGGGCCTATGGCTACACCTTC.

The CDR3 loop is CSALQGYEQYF. DNA of the CDR3: TGCAGTGCTCTCCAGGGATACGAGCAGTACTTC. The chain has TRBV20-1 and TRBJ2-7, with D tentatively TRBD1 (5 bases). V was pared by 5 bases and J by 4 bases, with 9 bases between. This CDR3 spans 11 amino acids. The V gene's germline CDR1 is DFQATT and CDR2 SNEGSKA (reference sequence).

This clone came up once. The chain joins TRBV27 to TRBJ2-5, with D possibly matching TRBD2 (5 bases). The CDR3 sequence is 15 residues long. Trimming left V 5 bases short and J 5 bases short, with 18 bases between. Germline V gives CDR1 MNHEY, CDR2 SMNVEV (reference sequence). The CDR3 nucleotides read TGTGCCAGCAGTCCAAACACGGCGAGGGCCGAGACCCAGTACTTC. Protein product: CASSPNTARAETQYF.

The V call is TRBV2, the J call TRBJ2-3, with 9 bases matching TRBD1. Looked up from germline, CDR1 is SNHLY and CDR2 is FYNNEI. The CDR3 has 15 amino acids. The V segment lost 6 bases and the J segment 0 bases; nucleotides outside the gene matches: 4. The DNA of the CDR3 is TGTGCCAGCAGGGCGGGACAGGGTAGCACAGATACGCAGTATTTT. It encodes CASRAGQGSTDTQYF.

In its sample, this clone was seen a few times. The V call is TRBV2, the J call TRBJ1-5; D possibly corresponds to TRBD1 (5 bases). Between the trimmed V and J ends, which lost 7 bases and 4 bases, there was a span of 20 bases. This CDR3 is built from 16 residues. In germline, CDR1 is SNHLY, CDR2 FYNNEI. The chain's CDR3 is CASTREGRHPNQPQHF. DNA of the CDR3: TGTGCCAGCACTCGAGAGGGGCGACACCCGAATCAGCCCCAGCATTTT.